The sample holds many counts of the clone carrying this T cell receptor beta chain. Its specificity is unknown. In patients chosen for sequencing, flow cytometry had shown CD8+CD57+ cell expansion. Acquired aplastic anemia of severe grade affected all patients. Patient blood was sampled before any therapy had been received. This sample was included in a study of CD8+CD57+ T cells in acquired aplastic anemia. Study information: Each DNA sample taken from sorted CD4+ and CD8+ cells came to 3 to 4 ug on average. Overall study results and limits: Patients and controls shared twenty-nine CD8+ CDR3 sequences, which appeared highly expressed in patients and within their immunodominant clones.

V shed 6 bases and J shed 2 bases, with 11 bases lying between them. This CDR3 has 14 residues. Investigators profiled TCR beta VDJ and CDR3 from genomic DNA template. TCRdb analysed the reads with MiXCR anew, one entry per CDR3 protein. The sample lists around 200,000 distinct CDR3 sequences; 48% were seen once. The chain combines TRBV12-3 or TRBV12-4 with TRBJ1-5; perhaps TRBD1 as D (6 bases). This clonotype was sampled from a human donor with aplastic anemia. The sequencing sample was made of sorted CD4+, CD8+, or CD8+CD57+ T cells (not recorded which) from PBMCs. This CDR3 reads CASSRTVGNQPQHF. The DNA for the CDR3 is TGTGCCAGCAGCAGGACAGTCGGCAATCAGCCCCAGCATTTT.